The rows below give T cell receptor beta chains drawn from one sample of a study of tumor-infiltrating lymphocytes in primary liver carcinoma. MiXCR, applied by TCRdb to the multiplex PCR reads, yields one record per CDR3 protein. The sample lists around 330,000 distinct CDR3 sequences, 60% to 80% seen once, with roughly 9% in the top ten. Sequenced sample: peripheral blood. Receptors were obtained from a man in his forties or fifties with primary liver carcinoma and hepatitis B virus infection. Each CDR3 is given with its conserved first and last residue. The D gene is left open where the match is weak. Some rows mark clone size as missing; the rest say once, few, many or name a class of expanded clone.

D,J,size,V,DNA,CDR3
-,TRBJ1-1,-,TRBV28,TGTGCCAGCAGTTTATCGGGGATCGGGAACACTGGAGCTTTCTTT,CASSLSGIGNTGAFF
-,TRBJ2-3,-,TRBV5-1,TGTGCCAGCAGCTTCTATAGCGTGAACGCAGATACGCAGTATTTT,CASSFYSVNADTQYF
-,TRBJ1-4,-,TRBV5-1,TGCGCCAGCAGCTCGGGGGACACCTATGAAAAACTGTTTTTT,CASSSGDTYEKLFF
TRBD1,TRBJ1-1,-,TRBV29-1,TGCAGCATGGACAGGGGACAGCCCCCCGAAGCTTTCTTT,CSMDRGQPPEAFF
-,TRBJ1-1,-,TRBV6-1,TGCGCCAGCAGTGAATTTTCAGGTGGAGCTGAAGCTTTCTTT,CASSEFSGGAEAFF
-,TRBJ1-2,-,TRBV5-6,TGTGCCAGCAGCTTGGTGACACTTAGAAACTGTGGCTACACCTTC,CASSLVTLRNCGYTF
-,TRBJ2-5,many,TRBV29-1,TGCAGCGTAGCCCCCGGGGGCTCGGGGACCCAGTACTTC,CSVAPGGSGTQYF
TRBD2,TRBJ2-3,-,TRBV5-4,TGTGCCAGCAGCAGGCCGAGCGGGGCCACAGATACGCAGTATTTT,CASSRPSGATDTQYF
TRBD1,TRBJ2-1,-,TRBV5-6,TGTGCCAGCGATTATGGACAGGCCAATGAGCAGTTCTTC,CASDYGQANEQFF
-,TRBJ2-3,-,TRBV24-1,TGTGCCACCAGGGAATCAGGGGGCACAGATACGCAGTATTTT,CATRESGGTDTQYF
-,TRBJ2-7,many,TRBV4-3,TGCGCCAGCAGCCGTGACCTTACGGCCGAGCAGTACTTC,CASSRDLTAEQYF
-,TRBJ2-2,many,TRBV7-9,TGTGCCCACCAGGAGGGGGCGGACACCGGGGAGCTGTTTTTT,CAHQEGADTGELFF
-,TRBJ1-1,-,TRBV6-5,TGTGCCAGTAAGACAGCGTTGAACATTGAAGCTTTCTTT,CASKTALNIEAFF
TRBD1,TRBJ1-2,many,TRBV14,TGTGCCAGCAGCCAAGTCTACAGGGGCAAGGACTATGGCTACACCTTC,CASSQVYRGKDYGYTF
-,TRBJ1-1,many,TRBV12-3/TRBV12-4,TGTGCCAGCAGTTTCTCAAGTGAAGCTTTCTTT,CASSFSSEAFF
-,TRBJ2-2,-,TRBV7-9,TGTACCAGCAGCTTCGCAGGCACCGGGGAGCTGTTTTTT,CTSSFAGTGELFF
-,TRBJ2-7,-,TRBV11-1,TGTGCCGGGACCACGAGACGGTCCTCCTACGAGCAGTACTTC,CAGTTRRSSYEQYF
-,TRBJ1-6,-,TRBV4-2,TGTGCCAGCGGCCAAGAGTCCGCTTATAATTCACCCCTCCACTTT,CASGQESAYNSPLHF
TRBD2,TRBJ2-2,-,TRBV5-1,TGCGCCAGCAGCTTGGCGCAGACTAGCGGAACCAGGGAGCTGTTTTTT,CASSLAQTSGTRELFF
-,TRBJ1-2,-,TRBV10-3,TGTGCCATCAGAGAGTACACGATGGGTGTTTCTAACTATGGCTACACCTTC,CAIREYTMGVSNYGYTF
-,TRBJ2-7,-,TRBV29-1,TGCAGCGTTGGAGGCAGATCCTACAGGCAGTACTTC,CSVGGRSYRQYF
TRBD1,TRBJ1-2,-,TRBV7-9,TGTGCTAACAGATGGGACAGGGGGTTTCATGGTTACACCTTC,CANRWDRGFHGYTF
-,TRBJ2-5,-,TRBV6-1,TGTACCAGCAGCTCCGGCATATGGGAGACCCAGTACTTC,CTSSSGIWETQYF
-,TRBJ2-4,many,TRBV6-5,TGTGCCAGCAATTTCCAGGGCTCGGACATTCAGTACTTC,CASNFQGSDIQYF
-,TRBJ1-2,many,TRBV6-2/TRBV6-3,TGTGCCAGCAGCCCCGCGGGGGCGGACTATGGCTACACCTTC,CASSPAGADYGYTF
-,TRBJ2-5,-,TRBV5-4,TGTGCCAGCAACCGGGGGATGGACAGCATCCAAGAGACCCAGTACTTC,CASNRGMDSIQETQYF
-,TRBJ2-7,once,TRBV30,TGTGCCTGGAGTACTCAGCCACCCTACGAGCAGTACTTC,CAWSTQPPYEQYF
TRBD2,TRBJ2-7,once,TRBV12-3/TRBV12-4,TGTGCCAGCAGACCCTCGGGAGGCCAGTACGAGCAGCACTTC,CASRPSGGQYEQHF
-,TRBJ2-1,-,TRBV5-4,TGTGCCAGCAGCCCTGGGGGGTTTTCCTACAATGAGCAGTTCTTC,CASSPGGFSYNEQFF
-,TRBJ1-4,few,TRBV28,TGTGCCAGCAGTTTCGAGGGGAGCACTAATGAAAAACTGTTTTTT,CASSFEGSTNEKLFF
-,TRBJ2-2,few,TRBV28,TGTGCCAGCAGTTTAGGAGGGAACACCCGGGAGCTGTTTTTT,CASSLGGNTRELFF
-,TRBJ2-7,-,TRBV6-2/TRBV6-3,TGTGCCAGCAGTGCCTACAGGGCGGGCGAGCAGTACTTC,CASSAYRAGEQYF
-,TRBJ1-5,-,TRBV4-1,TGCGCCAGCAACCAAGAAGACAATAGCAATCGGCCCCAGCATTTT,CASNQEDNSNRPQHF
-,TRBJ2-1,many,TRBV11-2,TGTGCCAGCAGCTCCAGACGGTCCCGGGATGAGCAGTTC,CASSSRRSRDEQF
TRBD1,TRBJ2-4,many,TRBV6-6,TGTGCCAGCCGGGACAGCGTAAACATTCAGTACTTC,CASRDSVNIQYF
-,TRBJ2-2,-,TRBV6-1,TGTGCCAGCAAGACTTTCCACACCGGGACTTCGAACACCGGGGAGCTGTTTTTT,CASKTFHTGTSNTGELFF
-,TRBJ2-7,-,TRBV6-6,TGTGTCAGCAGTTACCGGAGGGACGATTACGAGCAGTACTTC,CVSSYRRDDYEQYF
TRBD1,TRBJ1-6,-,TRBV28,TGTGCCAGCTGTTTATTACAGGGGAATTCACCCCTCCACTTT,CASCLLQGNSPLHF
TRBD2,TRBJ2-1,-,TRBV5-4,TGTGCCAGCAGCGGAGGAGGTAGCGGGAGAATCAATGAGCAGTTCTTC,CASSGGGSGRINEQFF
-,TRBJ2-5,many,TRBV6-5,TGTGCCAGCAGTTACTCGAACTTGCCGGAGACCCAGTACTTC,CASSYSNLPETQYF
-,TRBJ2-3,few,TRBV7-8,TGTGCCAGCACCCCAATGGCGGGTACTAGCACAGATACGCAGTATTTT,CASTPMAGTSTDTQYF
-,TRBJ1-1,few,TRBV7-9,TGTGCCAGCAGCTTACATTCGACTGAAGCTTTCTTT,CASSLHSTEAFF
TRBD2,TRBJ2-7,few,TRBV30,TGTGCCTGGAGTGTGGGGAGGGGCTCCACCTACGAGCAGTACTTC,CAWSVGRGSTYEQYF
-,TRBJ2-3,-,TRBV28,TGTGCCAGCAGTTCTCCCGGGGGAATAGATACGCAGTATTTT,CASSSPGGIDTQYF
-,TRBJ1-2,-,TRBV14,TGTGCCAGCAGCCAAGAGGTCGCTAGCTATGGCTACACCTTC,CASSQEVASYGYTF
TRBD2,TRBJ2-1,-,TRBV5-4,TGTGCCAACAGCTTCCCCCTAGCGGGGACCTACAAAAAGCAGTTCTTC,CANSFPLAGTYKKQFF
-,TRBJ2-7,-,TRBV6-2/TRBV6-3,TGTGCCAGCAAGGCCTCCTACGGGCAGTACTTC,CASKASYGQYF
TRBD2,TRBJ2-1,once,TRBV6-4,TGTGCCAGCAGTCGGGTATCGGGAGGCAATGAGCAGTTCTTC,CASSRVSGGNEQFF
-,TRBJ2-3,many,TRBV29-1,TGCAGCGTTGAGAGGGGAAGCACAGATACGCAGTATTTT,CSVERGSTDTQYF
TRBD2,TRBJ2-1,-,TRBV6-1,TGTGCCAGCATCGTAAGAGTGGGACTAGCGGCACAGTCTGAGCAGCTCTTC,CASIVRVGLAAQSEQLF
TRBD1,TRBJ1-2,many,TRBV6-5,TGTGCCAGCAGGGCCCGGGACAGGGAATTTTATGGCTACACCTTC,CASRARDREFYGYTF
TRBD1,TRBJ2-2,many,TRBV6-5,TGTGCCAGCAGTCAACAGGGGGCAGGCACCGGGGAGCTGTTTTTT,CASSQQGAGTGELFF
-,TRBJ2-1,many,TRBV6-6,TGTGCCAGCAGCCCCCGTGGTGGGCCAAATGAGCAGTTCTTC,CASSPRGGPNEQFF
-,TRBJ2-7,-,TRBV6-1,TGTGCCAGCAGAGAAGGCCGGGAGTGGGCCTACGAGCAGTACTTC,CASREGREWAYEQYF
-,TRBJ1-1,once,TRBV11-3,TGTGCTAGCAGCCCCGGAAACGTGAACACTGAAGCTTTCTTT,CASSPGNVNTEAFF
TRBD1,TRBJ2-7,-,TRBV28,TGTGCCAGCGTTACCGGGACAGGGGTATACGAGCAGTACTTC,CASVTGTGVYEQYF
-,TRBJ2-7,-,TRBV7-8,TGTGCCAGCATCTTAGCCATATCTTCCTACGAGCAGTACTTC,CASILAISSYEQYF